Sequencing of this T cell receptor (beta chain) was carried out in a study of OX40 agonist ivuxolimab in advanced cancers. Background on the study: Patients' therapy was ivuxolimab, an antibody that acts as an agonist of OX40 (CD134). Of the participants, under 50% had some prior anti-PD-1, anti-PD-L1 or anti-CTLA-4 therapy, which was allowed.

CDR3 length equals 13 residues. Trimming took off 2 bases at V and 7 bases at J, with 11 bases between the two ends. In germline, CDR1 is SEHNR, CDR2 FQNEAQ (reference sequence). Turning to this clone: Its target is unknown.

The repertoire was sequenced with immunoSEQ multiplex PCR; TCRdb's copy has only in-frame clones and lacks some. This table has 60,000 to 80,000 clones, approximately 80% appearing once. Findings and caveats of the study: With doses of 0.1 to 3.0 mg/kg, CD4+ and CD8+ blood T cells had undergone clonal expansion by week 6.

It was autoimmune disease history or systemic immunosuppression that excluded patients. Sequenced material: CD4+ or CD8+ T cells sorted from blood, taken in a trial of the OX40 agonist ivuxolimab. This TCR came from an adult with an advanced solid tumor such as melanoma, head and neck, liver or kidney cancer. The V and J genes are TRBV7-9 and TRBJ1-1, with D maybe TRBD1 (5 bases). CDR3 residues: CASSLSVGLEAFF. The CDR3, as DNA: TGTGCCAGCAGCTTATCGGTGGGACTTGAAGCTTTCTTT.